The present T cell receptor beta chain was sequenced within a study of shared clonotypes between healthy human individuals. With respect to this clone: Its antigen is currently unknown.

The table came from immunoSEQ multiplex PCR; TCRdb's copy has only in-frame clones and leaves some out. The sample records fewer than 1.8 million clones, roughly 98.5% being singletons. V lost 1 base, J lost 5 bases, and 14 bases lay in between. The CDR3 is made up of 15 amino acids. Germline CDR1 SGHTA, CDR2 FQGNSA. General study findings and limits: A reduction in generation probabilities was seen for non-shared clonotypes relative to those shared by all four donors.

This clonotype originated in a man aged 25 to 40 in good health. Sequencing used naive CD4+ T cells sorted from blood. This sample's subset: CD45RA+ positively selected. The chain carries TRBV7-2 and TRBJ2-5; D might be TRBD2 (5 bases). CDR3 amino acids: CASSLEPPPGETQYF. For the CDR3, the DNA is TGTGCCAGCAGCTTAGAACCCCCCCCGGGGGAGACCCAGTACTTC. Combining the CDR3 with reference TRBV7-2 and TRBJ2-5 gives the whole variable domain GAGVSQSPSNKVTEKGKDVELRCDPISGHTALYWYRQSLGQGLEFLIYFQGNSAPDKSGLPSDRFSAERTGGSVSTLTIQRTQQEDSAVYLCASSLEPPPGETQYFGPGTRLLVL.